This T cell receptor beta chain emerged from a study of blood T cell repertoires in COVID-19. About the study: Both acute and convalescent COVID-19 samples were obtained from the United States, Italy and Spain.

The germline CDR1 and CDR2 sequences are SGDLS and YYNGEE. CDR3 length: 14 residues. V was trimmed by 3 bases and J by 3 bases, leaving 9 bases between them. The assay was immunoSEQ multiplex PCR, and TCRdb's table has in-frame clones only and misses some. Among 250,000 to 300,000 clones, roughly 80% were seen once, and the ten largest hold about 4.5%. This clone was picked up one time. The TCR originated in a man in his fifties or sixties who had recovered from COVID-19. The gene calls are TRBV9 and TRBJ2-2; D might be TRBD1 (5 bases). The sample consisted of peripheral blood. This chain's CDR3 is CASSDQGYTGELFF. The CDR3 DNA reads TGTGCCAGCAGCGACCAGGGTTACACCGGGGAGCTGTTTTTT.